The clone carrying this T cell receptor beta chain has more than one count but fewer than ten. Antigen: not known. Per the germline V gene, CDR1 is ENHRY and CDR2 is SYGVKD. The V and J ends lost 6 bases and 1 base, in that order; junction bases with no gene match: 13. The CDR3 totals 20 residues. The data are from a study of T cell repertoires in cytomegalovirus infection. Overall study: An indication of both CMV infection and matching HLA type came from public TCR beta signatures. Study findings and constraints: Carriage of CMV together with the relevant HLA was identifiable through cumulative public TCR beta family frequency. HLA-C-restricted CMV clonotypes gave the most frequent clonotype in two of eight donors.

TCRdb reanalysed the reads using MiXCR and keeps one entry per CDR3 protein. This sample has roughly 320,000 distinct CDR3 sequences, with about 9.1% found just once. This sequence joins TRBV10-3 and TRBJ2-2, with TRBD2 matching over 14 bases. The sequence came from a human donor in good health (CMV status not recorded). Some clones in this sample may be carry-over from other donors' samples. Sequences were obtained from PBMCs. CDR3 in DNA: TGTGCCATCAGCCCCATTGGACTAGCGGGGGGTAAGCGGAACACCGGGGAGCTGTTTTTT. It encodes CAISPIGLAGGKRNTGELFF.